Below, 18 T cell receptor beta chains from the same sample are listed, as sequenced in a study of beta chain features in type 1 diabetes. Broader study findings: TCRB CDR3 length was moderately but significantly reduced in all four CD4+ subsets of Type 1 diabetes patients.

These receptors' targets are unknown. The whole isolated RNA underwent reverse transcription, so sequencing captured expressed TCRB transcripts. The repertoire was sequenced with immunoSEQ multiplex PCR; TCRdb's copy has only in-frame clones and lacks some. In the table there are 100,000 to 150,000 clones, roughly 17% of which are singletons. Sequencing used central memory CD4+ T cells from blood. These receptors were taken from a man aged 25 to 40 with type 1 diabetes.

DNA for the CDR3: TGTGCCAGCAGTTTGAGGCCAGGGTATGGCTACACCTTC. It specifies CASSLRPGYGYTF. This chain joins TRBV27 and TRBJ1-2; maybe TRBD1 (5 bases). Germline loops: CDR1 MNHEY, CDR2 SMNVEV (reference sequence). The CDR3 is 13 amino acids. Trimming cost V 3 bases and J 5 bases, with 10 bases left between them.

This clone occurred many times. DNA of the CDR3: TGTGCCAGCAGCCGGAGCGTGACTGGACGCACAGATACGCAGTATTTT. It is translated as CASSRSVTGRTDTQYF. This chain links TRBV7-2 with TRBJ2-3; D unclear. This CDR3 comprises 16 residues. Germline loops: CDR1 SGHTA, CDR2 FQGNSA. Trimming cost V 5 bases and J 1 base, with 16 bases left between them.

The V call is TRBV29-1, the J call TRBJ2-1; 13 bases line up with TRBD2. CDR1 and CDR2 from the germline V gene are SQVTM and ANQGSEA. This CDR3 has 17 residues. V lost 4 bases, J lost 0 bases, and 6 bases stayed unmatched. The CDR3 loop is CSVGGLAGDSSYNEQFF. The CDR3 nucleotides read TGCAGCGTTGGAGGACTAGCGGGGGATAGCTCCTACAATGAGCAGTTCTTC.

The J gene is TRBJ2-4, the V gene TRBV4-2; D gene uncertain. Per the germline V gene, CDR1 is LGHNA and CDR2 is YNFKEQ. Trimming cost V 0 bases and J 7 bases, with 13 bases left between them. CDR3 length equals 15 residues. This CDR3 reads CASSQEVGAENIQYF. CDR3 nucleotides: TGTGCCAGCAGCCAAGAGGTGGGCGCGGAGAACATTCAGTACTTC.

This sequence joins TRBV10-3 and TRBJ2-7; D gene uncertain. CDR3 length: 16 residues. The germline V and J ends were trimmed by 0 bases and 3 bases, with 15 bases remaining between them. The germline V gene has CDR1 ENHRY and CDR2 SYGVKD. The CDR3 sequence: CAISESGFRRNYEQYF. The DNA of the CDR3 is TGTGCCATCAGTGAGTCCGGGTTCAGGCGAAACTACGAGCAGTACTTC.

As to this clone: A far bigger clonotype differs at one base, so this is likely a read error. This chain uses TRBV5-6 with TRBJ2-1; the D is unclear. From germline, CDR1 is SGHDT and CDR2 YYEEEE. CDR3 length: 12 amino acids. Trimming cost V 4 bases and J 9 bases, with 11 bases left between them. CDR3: CASSRHVTEQFF. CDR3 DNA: TGTGCCAGCAGCCGTCATGTGACTGAGCAGTTCTTC.

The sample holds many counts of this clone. The CDR3 is CSVERTAYNEQFF. CDR3 DNA sequence: TGCAGCGTTGAACGAACGGCCTACAATGAGCAGTTCTTC. This rearrangement joins TRBV29-1 to TRBJ2-1; D gene unclear. Germline loops: CDR1 SQVTM, CDR2 ANQGSEA. V lost 2 bases to trimming and J lost 2 bases, with 7 bases between them. CDR3 length equals 13 residues.

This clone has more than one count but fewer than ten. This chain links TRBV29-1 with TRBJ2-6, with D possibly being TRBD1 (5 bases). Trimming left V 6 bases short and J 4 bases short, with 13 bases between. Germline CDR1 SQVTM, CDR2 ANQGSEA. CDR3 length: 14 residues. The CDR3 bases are TGCAGCGTCACACCAGGGTCCGGGGCCAACGTCCTGACTTTC. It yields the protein CSVTPGSGANVLTF.

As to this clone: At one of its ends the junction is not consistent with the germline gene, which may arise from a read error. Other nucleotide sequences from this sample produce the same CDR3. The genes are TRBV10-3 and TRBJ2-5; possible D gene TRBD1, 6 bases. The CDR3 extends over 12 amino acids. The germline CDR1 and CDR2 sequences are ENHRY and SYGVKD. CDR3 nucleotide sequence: TGTGCCATCGACAGGAACCAGGAGACCCAGTACTTC. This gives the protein CAIDRNQETQYF.

Written as DNA, the CDR3 is TGTGCCAGCAGCCCGGGGTGGGACAGAAGCTCCTACGAGCAGTACTTC. Its protein product is CASSPGWDRSSYEQYF. The chain is built from TRBV7-9 and TRBJ2-7; 7 nucleotides align to TRBD1. This CDR3 has 16 amino acids. Unmatched junction bases numbered 10, after V lost 5 bases and J lost 0 bases. CDR1 and CDR2 from the germline V gene are SEHNR and FQNEAQ (reference sequence).

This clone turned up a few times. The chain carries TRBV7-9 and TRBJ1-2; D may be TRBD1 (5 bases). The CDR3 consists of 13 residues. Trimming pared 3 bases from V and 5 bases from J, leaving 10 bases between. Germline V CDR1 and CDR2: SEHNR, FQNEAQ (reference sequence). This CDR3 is CASSLTEEYGYTF. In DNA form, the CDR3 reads TGTGCCAGCAGCTTGACAGAAGAATATGGCTACACCTTC.

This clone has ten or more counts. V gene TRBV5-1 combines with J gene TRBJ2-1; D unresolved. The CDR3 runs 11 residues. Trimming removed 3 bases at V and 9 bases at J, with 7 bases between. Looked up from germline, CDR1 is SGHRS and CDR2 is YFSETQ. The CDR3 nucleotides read TGCGCCAGCAGCTCGGAAGTTGAGCAGTTCTTC. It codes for CASSSEVEQFF. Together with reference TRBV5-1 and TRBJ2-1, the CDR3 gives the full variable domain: KAGVTQTPRYLIKTRGQQVTLSCSPISGHRSVSWYQQTPGQGLQFLFEYFSETQRNKGNFPGRFSGRQFSNSRSEMNVSTLELGDSALYLCASSSEVEQFFGPGTRLTVL.

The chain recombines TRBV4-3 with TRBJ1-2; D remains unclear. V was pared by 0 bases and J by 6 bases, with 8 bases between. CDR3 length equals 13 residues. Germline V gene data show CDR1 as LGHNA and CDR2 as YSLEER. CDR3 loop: CASSQDAGDGYTF. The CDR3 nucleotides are TGCGCCAGCAGCCAAGATGCTGGGGATGGCTACACCTTC.

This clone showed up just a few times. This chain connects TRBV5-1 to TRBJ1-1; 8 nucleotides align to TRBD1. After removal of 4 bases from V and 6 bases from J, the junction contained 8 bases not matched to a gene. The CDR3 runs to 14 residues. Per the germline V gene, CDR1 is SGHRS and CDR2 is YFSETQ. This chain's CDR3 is CASSDRTGFAEAFF. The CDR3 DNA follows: TGCGCCAGCAGCGACCGGACAGGGTTCGCTGAAGCTTTCTTT.

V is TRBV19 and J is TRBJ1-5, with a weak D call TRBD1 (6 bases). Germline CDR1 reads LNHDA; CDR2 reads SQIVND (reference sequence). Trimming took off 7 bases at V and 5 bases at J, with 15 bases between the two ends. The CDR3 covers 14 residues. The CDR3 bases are TGTGCCAGTACGAGGGTGGGGGGCGATCAGCCCCAGCATTTT. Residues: CASTRVGGDQPQHF. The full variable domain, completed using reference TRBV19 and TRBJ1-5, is DGGITQSPKYLFRKEGQNVTLSCEQNLNHDAMYWYRQDPGQGLRLIYYSQIVNDFQKGDIAEGYSVSREKKESFPLTVTSAQKNPTAFYLCASTRVGGDQPQHFGDGTRLSIL.

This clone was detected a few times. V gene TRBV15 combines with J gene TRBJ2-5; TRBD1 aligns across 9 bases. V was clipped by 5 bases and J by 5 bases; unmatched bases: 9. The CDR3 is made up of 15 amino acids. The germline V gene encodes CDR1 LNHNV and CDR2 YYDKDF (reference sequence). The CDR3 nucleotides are TGTGCCACCAGCTTTCATACAGGGGGCAGTGAGACCCAGTACTTC. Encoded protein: CATSFHTGGSETQYF.

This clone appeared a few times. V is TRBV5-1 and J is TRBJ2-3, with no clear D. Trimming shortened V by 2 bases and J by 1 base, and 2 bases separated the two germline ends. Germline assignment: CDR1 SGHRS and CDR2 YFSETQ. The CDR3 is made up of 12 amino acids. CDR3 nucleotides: TGCGCCAGCAGCTTTGGCACAGATACGCAGTATTTT. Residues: CASSFGTDTQYF.

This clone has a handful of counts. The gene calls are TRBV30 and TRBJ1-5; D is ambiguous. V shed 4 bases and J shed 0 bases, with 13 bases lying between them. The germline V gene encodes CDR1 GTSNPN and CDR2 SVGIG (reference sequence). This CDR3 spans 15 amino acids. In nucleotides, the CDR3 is TGTGCCTGGACCCCCTCTAGCCTTAGCAATCAGCCCCAGCATTTT. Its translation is CAWTPSSLSNQPQHF.